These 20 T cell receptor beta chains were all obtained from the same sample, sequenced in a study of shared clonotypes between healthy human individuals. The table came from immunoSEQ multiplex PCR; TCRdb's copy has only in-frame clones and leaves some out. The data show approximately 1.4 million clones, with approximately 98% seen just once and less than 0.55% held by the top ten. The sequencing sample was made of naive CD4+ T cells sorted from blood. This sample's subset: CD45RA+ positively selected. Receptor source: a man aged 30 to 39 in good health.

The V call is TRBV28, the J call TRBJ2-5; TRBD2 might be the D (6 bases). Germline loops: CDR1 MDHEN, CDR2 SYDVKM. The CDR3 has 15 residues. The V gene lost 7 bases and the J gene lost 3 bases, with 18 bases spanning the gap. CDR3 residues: CASNPPGPGEETQYF. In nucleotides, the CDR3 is TGTGCCAGCAACCCACCGGGACCGGGGGAAGAGACCCAGTACTTC.

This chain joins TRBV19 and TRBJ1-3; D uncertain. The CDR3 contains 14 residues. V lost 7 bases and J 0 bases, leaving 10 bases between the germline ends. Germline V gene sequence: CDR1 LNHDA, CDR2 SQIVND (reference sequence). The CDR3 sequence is CASTWTGSGNTIYF. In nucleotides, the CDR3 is TGTGCCAGTACATGGACCGGCTCTGGAAACACCATATATTTT.

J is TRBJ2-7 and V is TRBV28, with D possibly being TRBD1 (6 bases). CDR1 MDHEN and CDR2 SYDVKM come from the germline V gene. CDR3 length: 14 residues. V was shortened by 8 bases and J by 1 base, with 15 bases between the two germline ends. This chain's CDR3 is CASRNRATSYEQYF. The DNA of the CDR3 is TGTGCCAGCCGGAACAGGGCAACGTCCTACGAGCAGTACTTC.

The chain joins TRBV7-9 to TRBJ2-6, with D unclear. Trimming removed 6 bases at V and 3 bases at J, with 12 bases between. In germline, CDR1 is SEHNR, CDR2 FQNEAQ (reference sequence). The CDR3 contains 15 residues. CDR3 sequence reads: CASSSGVVGANVLTF. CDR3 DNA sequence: TGTGCCAGCAGTTCAGGAGTCGTTGGGGCCAACGTCCTGACTTTC.

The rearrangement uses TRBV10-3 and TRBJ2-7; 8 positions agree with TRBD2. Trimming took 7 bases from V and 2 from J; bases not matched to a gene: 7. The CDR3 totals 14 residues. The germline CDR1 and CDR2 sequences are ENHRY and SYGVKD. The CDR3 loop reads CAIKSGTSTYEQYF. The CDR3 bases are TGTGCCATCAAATCCGGGACTAGTACCTACGAGCAGTACTTC.

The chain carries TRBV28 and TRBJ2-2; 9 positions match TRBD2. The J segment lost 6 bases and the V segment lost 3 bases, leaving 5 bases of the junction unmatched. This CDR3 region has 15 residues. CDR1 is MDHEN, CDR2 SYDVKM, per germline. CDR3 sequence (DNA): TGTGCCAGCAGTTTGGGCGGGAGGGCCCCCGGGGAGCTGTTTTTT. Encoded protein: CASSLGGRAPGELFF.

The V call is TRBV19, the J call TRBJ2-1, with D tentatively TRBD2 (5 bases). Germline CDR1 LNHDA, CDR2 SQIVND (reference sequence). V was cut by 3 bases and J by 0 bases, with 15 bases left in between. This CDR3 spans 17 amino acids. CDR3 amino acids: CASSIAGSPFSYNEQFF. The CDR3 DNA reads TGTGCCAGTAGTATCGCGGGTTCCCCCTTCTCCTACAATGAGCAGTTCTTC.

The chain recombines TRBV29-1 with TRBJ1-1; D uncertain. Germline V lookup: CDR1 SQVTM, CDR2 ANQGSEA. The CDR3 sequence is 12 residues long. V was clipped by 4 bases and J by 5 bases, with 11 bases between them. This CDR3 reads CSVANPGTEAFF. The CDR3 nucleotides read TGCAGCGTTGCGAACCCGGGAACTGAAGCTTTCTTT.

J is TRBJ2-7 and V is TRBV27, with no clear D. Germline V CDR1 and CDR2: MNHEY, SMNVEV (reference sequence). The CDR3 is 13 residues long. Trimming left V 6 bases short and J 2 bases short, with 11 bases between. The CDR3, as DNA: TGTGCCAGCAGCAATGACGGTACCTACGAGCAGTACTTC. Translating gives CASSNDGTYEQYF.

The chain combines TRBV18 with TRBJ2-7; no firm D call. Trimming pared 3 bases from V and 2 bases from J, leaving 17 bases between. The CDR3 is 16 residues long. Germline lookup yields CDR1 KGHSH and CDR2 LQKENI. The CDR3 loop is CASSPLPPDGTYEQYF. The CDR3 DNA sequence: TGTGCCAGCTCACCGTTACCACCGGACGGAACCTACGAGCAGTACTTC.

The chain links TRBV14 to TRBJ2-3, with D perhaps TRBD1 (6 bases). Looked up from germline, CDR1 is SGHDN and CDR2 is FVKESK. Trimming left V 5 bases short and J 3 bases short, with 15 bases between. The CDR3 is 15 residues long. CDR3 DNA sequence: TGTGCCAGCAGCTATGGGGGACAAGGGACAGATACGCAGTATTTT. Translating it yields CASSYGGQGTDTQYF.

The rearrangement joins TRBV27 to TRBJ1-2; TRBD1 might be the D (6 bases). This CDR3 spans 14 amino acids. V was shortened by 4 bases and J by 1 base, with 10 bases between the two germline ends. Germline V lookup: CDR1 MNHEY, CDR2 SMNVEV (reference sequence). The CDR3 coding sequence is TGTGCCAGCAGTTGGACAGTAAATAACTATGGCTACACCTTC. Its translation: CASSWTVNNYGYTF.

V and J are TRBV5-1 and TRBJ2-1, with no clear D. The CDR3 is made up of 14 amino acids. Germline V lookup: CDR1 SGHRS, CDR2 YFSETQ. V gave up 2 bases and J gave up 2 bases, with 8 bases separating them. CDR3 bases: TGCGCCAGCAGCTTTCAAGGGACCTACAATGAGCAGTTCTTC. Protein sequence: CASSFQGTYNEQFF.

CDR3 nucleotide sequence: TGTGCCAGCTCACCAACTATGGACAGCAACACTGAAGCTTTCTTT. It is translated as CASSPTMDSNTEAFF. The chain joins TRBV18 to TRBJ1-1; weak D call: TRBD1 (6 bases). Germline loops: CDR1 KGHSH, CDR2 LQKENI. This CDR3 spans 15 amino acids. V shed 2 bases and J shed 2 bases, with 12 bases lying between them.

CDR3 DNA sequence: TGTGCCAGCAGTATAAGACCGCCCTATTGGGACAGGGTTCGAAGGAATCAGCCCCAGCATTTT. Protein: CASSIRPPYWDRVRRNQPQHF. V is TRBV2 and J is TRBJ1-5, with 9 bases lining up with TRBD1. CDR3 length: 21 residues. Trimming cost V 5 bases and J 4 bases; bases outside gene matches: 24. Germline V gives CDR1 SNHLY, CDR2 FYNNEI.

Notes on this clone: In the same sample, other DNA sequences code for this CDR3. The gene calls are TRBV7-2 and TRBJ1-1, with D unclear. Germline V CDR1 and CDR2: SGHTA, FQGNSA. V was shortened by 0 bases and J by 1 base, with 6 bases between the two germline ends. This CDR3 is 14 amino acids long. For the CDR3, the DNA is TGTGCCAGCAGCTTAGCAGGAGGGAACACTGAAGCTTTCTTT. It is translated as CASSLAGGNTEAFF.

The DNA of the CDR3 is TGTGCCAGCAGTGAAGCAGGGGTGGACACTGAAGCTTTCTTT. It translates to CASSEAGVDTEAFF. The gene calls are TRBV25-1 and TRBJ1-1; maybe TRBD1 (6 bases). Germline lookup yields CDR1 MGHDK and CDR2 SYGVNS. There are 14 residues in the CDR3. The V and J ends lost 2 bases and 3 bases respectively, with 10 bases between them.

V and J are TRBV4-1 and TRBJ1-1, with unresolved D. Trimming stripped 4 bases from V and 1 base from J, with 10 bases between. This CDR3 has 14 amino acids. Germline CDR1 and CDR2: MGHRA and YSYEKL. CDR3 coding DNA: TGCGCCAGCAGCCCACCTCACAGGAACACTGAAGCTTTCTTT. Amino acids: CASSPPHRNTEAFF.

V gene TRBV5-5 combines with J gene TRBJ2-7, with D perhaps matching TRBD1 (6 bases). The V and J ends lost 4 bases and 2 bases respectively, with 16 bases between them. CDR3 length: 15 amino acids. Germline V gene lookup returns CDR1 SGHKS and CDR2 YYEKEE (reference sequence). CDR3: CASSLTGTPAYEQYF. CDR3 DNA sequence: TGTGCCAGCAGCCTGACCGGGACACCAGCCTACGAGCAGTACTTC.

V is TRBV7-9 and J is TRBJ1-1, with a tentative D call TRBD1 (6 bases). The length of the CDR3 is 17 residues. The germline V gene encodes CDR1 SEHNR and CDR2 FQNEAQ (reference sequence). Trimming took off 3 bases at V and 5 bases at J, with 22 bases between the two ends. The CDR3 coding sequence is TGTGCCAGCAGCTTTCCGGGGGGCCTTGCCGGAGATACTGAAGCTTTCTTT. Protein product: CASSFPGGLAGDTEAFF.